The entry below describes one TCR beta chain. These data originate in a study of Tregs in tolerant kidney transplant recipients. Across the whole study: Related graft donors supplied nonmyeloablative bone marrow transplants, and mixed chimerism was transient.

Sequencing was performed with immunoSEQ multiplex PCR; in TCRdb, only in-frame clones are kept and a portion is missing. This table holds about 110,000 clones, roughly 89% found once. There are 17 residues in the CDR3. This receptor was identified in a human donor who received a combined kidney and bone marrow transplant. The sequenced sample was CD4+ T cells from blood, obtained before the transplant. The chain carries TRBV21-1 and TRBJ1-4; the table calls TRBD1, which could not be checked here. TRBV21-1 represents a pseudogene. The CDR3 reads CASSNGPGEGSNEKLFF. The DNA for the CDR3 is TGTGCCAGCAGCAACGGGCCAGGGGAAGGATCTAATGAAAAACTGTTTTTT.